This T cell receptor (beta chain) was obtained from a study of blood T cell repertoires in COVID-19. Overall study context: Specimens from acute and convalescent COVID-19 originated in the United States, Italy and Spain.

Trimming cost V 5 bases and J 1 base, with 10 bases left between them. Germline-derived CDR1 and CDR2 are MDHEN and SYDVKM. CDR3 length: 14 amino acids. Clones were sequenced by immunoSEQ multiplex PCR, and TCRdb holds only the in-frame ones, with some missing. The top ten clones hold approximately 15% of a sample with about 190,000 clones, 79% of them seen once. This chain connects TRBV28 to TRBJ2-3, with D unresolved. Material for sequencing was peripheral blood. This receptor was taken from a man in his sixties with active or convalescent COVID-19. CDR3 sequence: CASSPYPGTDTQYF. The CDR3 coding sequence is TGTGCCAGCAGTCCCTACCCGGGCACAGATACGCAGTATTTT.